This record looks at one TCR beta chain sequence and its context. This clonotype was seen only once. Its specific antigen is unknown. A much larger clone lies one base from this, so it may be a read error. Sequences MGHRA (CDR1) and YSYEKL (CDR2) are obtained from the germline V gene. Including cysteine and phenylalanine, the CDR3 has 15 amino acids. The only DNA kept is the CDR3, 45 bases in frame from the first base. The data are from a study. Instrument on record: Illumina MiSeq. TCRdb passed the public sequencing reads through fastp at Q25 and MiXCR, retaining productive beta sequences. Entries are consolidated by CDR3 protein sequence, retaining the most common genes and DNA. The sample yields around 4,300 distinct CDR3 sequences; 10% to 13% were counted once. The ten most abundant clones make up about 12% of the sample.

Rearrangement joined TRBV4-1 to TRBJ2-5; the junction holds 7 bases that match TRBD2. The sequencing input was CD4+ T cells from synovial fluid. This TCR was sampled from a human donor with rheumatoid arthritis. The DNA sequence follows: TGCGCCAACAGCCAGCGCTCTAGCGGCCAAGAGACCCAGTACTTC. Translated, this gives CANSQRSSGQETQYF.